This entry lists 6 T cell receptor beta chains sequenced from one sample in a study of blood T cells in healthy people across ages. Then a second PCR, running about 6 to 12 cycles, was carried out with a sample-barcoded 5' primer and a J-beta primer mix. MiXCR, run by TCRdb on the 5' RACE reads, gives a single entry per CDR3 protein. The sample contains 1 million or so distinct CDR3 sequences, roughly a quarter of which appear only once. The data also belong to a second study, concerning T cells of mothers and their children.

The material sequenced was blood. The receptors come from a girl aged 2-10 years in good health.

This clonotype has a handful of counts. The genes are TRBV29-1 and TRBJ1-1; D is possibly TRBD1 (5 bases). The CDR3 is 14 residues long. Germline CDR1 is SQVTM and CDR2 is ANQGSEA. Trimming left V 4 bases short and J 0 bases short, with 12 bases between. The CDR3 coding sequence is TGCAGCGTTGGGGACGGAAATTTGAACACTGAAGCTTTCTTT. It codes for CSVGDGNLNTEAFF.

The chain has TRBV24-1 and TRBJ2-3; D possibly corresponds to TRBD1 (7 bases). Germline V gives CDR1 KGHDR, CDR2 SFDVKD. V gave up 0 bases and J gave up 8 bases, with 14 bases separating them. This CDR3 has 15 residues. CDR3 nucleotides: TGTGCCACCAGTGATTTGCCGGCCCAGGGGGGTACGCAGTATTTT. Protein sequence: CATSDLPAQGGTQYF.

The chain uses TRBV12-3 or TRBV12-4 and TRBJ2-4, with a weak D call TRBD1 (5 bases). The CDR3 length is 15 residues. Between the trimmed V and J ends, which lost 2 bases and 0 bases, there was a span of 8 bases. The CDR3 loop is CASSLQGLAKNIQYF. The CDR3 DNA is TGTGCCAGCAGTTTACAGGGTTTAGCCAAAAACATTCAGTACTTC.

The chain links TRBV4-1 to TRBJ2-7, with 11 bases lining up with TRBD2. The CDR3 length is 14 residues. The ends lost 4 bases at V and 4 bases at J; junction bases unmatched: 3. Germline V gives CDR1 MGHRA, CDR2 YSYEKL. The CDR3 here is CASSLTSGVYEQYF. DNA for the CDR3: TGCGCCAGCAGCCTGACTAGCGGGGTGTACGAGCAGTACTTC.

CDR3 DNA sequence: TGTGCCAGCAGTGTCGGACAGGGGGGATCTAATGAAAAACTGTTTTTT. Translated: CASSVGQGGSNEKLFF. The rearrangement uses TRBV25-1 and TRBJ1-4; 10 positions match TRBD1. The V gene's germline CDR1 is MGHDK and CDR2 SYGVNS. V dropped 4 bases and J dropped 3; count of bases not matched to a gene: 5. The CDR3 loop spans 16 amino acids.

CDR3 loop: CSAPPGTSGAEAFF. CDR3 coding DNA: TGCAGTGCCCCCCCCGGGACCTCCGGGGCTGAAGCTTTCTTT. The chain carries TRBV20-1 and TRBJ1-1; D may be TRBD1 (5 bases). Between the trimmed V and J ends, which lost 6 bases and 6 bases, there was a span of 20 bases. This CDR3 is built from 14 residues. Germline CDR1 and CDR2: DFQATT and SNEGSKA (reference sequence).